The present T cell receptor beta chain was sequenced within a study of blood T cells in healthy people across ages. Regarding the study as a whole: Strong correlation linked observed beta diversity and percent naive T cells. The recorded TCR beta diversity per million T cells decreased in a roughly linear manner with age.

The use of a sample-barcoded 5' primer and a J-beta primer mix characterized a second PCR of 7 to 11 cycles. Every single cDNA molecule received a tag from a template-switch adaptor with 12 random nucleotides. One entry per CDR3 protein results from TCRdb running MiXCR on the 5' RACE reads. The repertoire holds approximately 800,000 distinct CDR3 sequences, with 56% as singletons. A note on this clonotype: What it binds is not known.

There are 16 residues in the CDR3. Germline assignment: CDR1 SGHNT and CDR2 YENEEA. Losses at the gene ends were 2 bases for V and 5 bases for J; bases not matched to a gene: 5. At least 6 million PBMCs were isolated per sample. This receptor was obtained from a man in his forties or fifties in good health. Sequencing was carried out using blood. The chain uses TRBV11-3 and TRBJ2-5; TRBD2 matches 13 bases. Here the CDR3 DNA reads TGTGCCAGCAGCTTATGGACTAGCGGGAGTCGGGAGACCCAGTACTTC. Its translation: CASSLWTSGSRETQYF. Together with reference TRBV11-3 and TRBJ2-5, the CDR3 gives the full variable domain: EAGVVQSPRYKIIEKKQPVAFWCNPISGHNTLYWYLQNLGQGPELLIRYENEEAVDDSQLPKDRFSAERLKGVDSTLKIQPAELGDSAVYLCASSLWTSGSRETQYFGPGTRLLVL.